This T cell receptor beta chain was identified in a study of shared clonotypes between healthy human individuals. Overall study: Researchers assigned three CD4 naive, three CD4 memory, two CD8 naive and one CD8 memory plate to each donor.

Concerning this clone: Other DNA sequences in the sample encode the same CDR3.

All of the donors resided in Nashville, Tennessee, and each was a Caucasian adult. Deep level was the assay's run setting. Here immunoSEQ multiplex PCR was the method, and the copy in TCRdb shows in-frame clones only, minus some. In the table there are roughly 2,300,000 clones, roughly 90% of which are singletons. V was trimmed by 0 bases and J by 4 bases, leaving 9 bases between them. Germline assignment: CDR1 MNHEY and CDR2 SVGAGI. The CDR3 totals 14 residues. The specimen was naive CD4+ T cells from PBMCs. Described subset: CD45RA+ positively selected. The sequence was collected from a man aged 18 to 29 in good health. Some clones in this sample may be carry-over from other donors' samples. The rearrangement links TRBV6-5 to TRBJ1-2; perhaps TRBD1 as D (5 bases). CDR3 protein: CASSYSSQGYGYTF. CDR3 DNA: TGTGCCAGCAGTTACTCGAGTCAGGGCTATGGCTACACCTTC.